This entry is about one T cell receptor beta chain. This entry is derived from a study of blood T cell repertoires in COVID-19. Across the study: Material from acute and convalescent COVID-19 was sourced from the United States, Italy and Spain. Sources were T cells, B-cell-depleted T cells, or PBMCs; the material itself was cDNA or gDNA.

Per the study methods: For nucleated cells, counts were estimated from reference gene primer amplification. Produced via immunoSEQ multiplex PCR; TCRdb's table is partial and in-frame only. V and J calls and clone size are as listed in that table; D and trimming were resolved from the DNA. The sample lists 55,000 to 75,000 clones; around 87% were seen once. The CDR3 loop spans 13 amino acids. The germline V gene encodes CDR1 GTSNPN and CDR2 SVGIG (reference sequence). Trimming removed 1 base at V and 5 bases at J, with 8 bases between. V gene TRBV30 combines with J gene TRBJ1-4; no firm D call. This receptor was obtained from a human donor with active COVID-19. The donor label of this sample is uncertain. Sample: peripheral blood. As DNA, the CDR3 is TGTGCCTGGAGTGGCAGAAGAAATGAAAAACTGTTTTTT. It codes for CAWSGRRNEKLFF.